The clone carrying this T cell receptor beta chain was counted a few times. Its antigen is currently unknown. V was pared by 4 bases and J by 5 bases, with 7 bases of the junction left unmatched. This CDR3 has 14 amino acids. CDR1 SGHVS and CDR2 FNYEAQ come from the germline V gene. This sample was taken from a study of T-cell memory formation after mild COVID-19. Constant-segment primers were used for 5'RACE, and the resulting TCR alpha and TCR beta cDNA libraries carried sample barcodes and UMIs. MiXCR, applied by TCRdb to the 5' RACE reads, yields one record per CDR3 protein. The sample lists under 700,000 distinct CDR3 sequences; roughly 20% were seen once. Study-wide results and caveats: For contracting clones, CD4+ ones sat mainly in CM and EM, CD8+ in EMRA. Clones contracting day 15 to 85 were balanced CD4/CD8; later expanders leaned CD4+. The study detected some responding clones in pre-infection memory, suggesting cross-reactive memory joined.

The sample consisted of PBMCs or a T cell subset sorted from them (not recorded which). This receptor was identified in an adult woman who had mild COVID-19 (a few samples of this study predate the infection). Cell type and time point are not known. V usage is TRBV7-6 and J usage is TRBJ1-1, with TRBD1 matching over 7 bases. The CDR3 protein is CASSSDTGATEAFF. CDR3 in DNA: TGTGCCAGCAGCTCCGATACAGGGGCGACTGAAGCTTTCTTT.